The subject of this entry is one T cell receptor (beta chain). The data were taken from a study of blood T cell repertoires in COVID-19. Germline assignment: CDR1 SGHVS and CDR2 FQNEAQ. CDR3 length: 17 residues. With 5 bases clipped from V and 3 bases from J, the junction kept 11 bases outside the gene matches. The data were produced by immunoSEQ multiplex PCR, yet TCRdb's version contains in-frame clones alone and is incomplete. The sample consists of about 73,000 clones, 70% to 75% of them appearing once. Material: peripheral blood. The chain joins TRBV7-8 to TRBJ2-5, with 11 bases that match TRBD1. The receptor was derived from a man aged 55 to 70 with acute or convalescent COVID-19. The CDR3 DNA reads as TGTGCCAGCAGCCCCCGGACAGGGGGCCACCCCAAAGAGACCCAGTACTTC. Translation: CASSPRTGGHPKETQYF.